This T cell receptor beta chain was identified during a study of CD8 T cells in ankylosing spondylitis (dated by TCRdb to the late 2010s). About the investigation overall: The study set out to find disease-linked TCR variants by profiling T cell receptor beta repertoires in ankylosing spondylitis patients and healthy donors. The full study cohort was made up of about 24 ankylosing spondylitis patients and 95 to 130 healthy donors. Peripheral blood was sampled, and synovial fluid was also collected from ankylosing spondylitis patients. What the work shows at the level of the full study, not this receptor alone: Some motif variants were previously reported in synovial fluid and blood of reactive arthritis patients, suggesting common disease-initiation mechanisms. Blood from ankylosing spondylitis patients appeared to be characterized by a TCR beta motif made up of under ten highly homologous amino acid variants. In peripheral blood, the disease-linked clones were found at relatively low frequencies and had a CD8+ phenotype. According to the report, matched synovial fluid samples from ankylosing spondylitis patients were significantly enriched for the disease-linked clones.

The sample holds many counts of this clonotype. The specificity of this receptor is unknown. No base-level quality is on record; no much larger clone is a single base apart. The sequencer was an Illumina HiSeq 2500. TCR beta libraries were prepared by quantitative 5'-RACE with molecular barcodes. Per the original workflow: To identify disease-linked TCR variants, a new computational method was used, one built on a probabilistic model of VDJ rearrangement. TCRdb reprocessing: public reads trimmed at Q25 with fastp, clones called with MiXCR, in-frame beta chains kept. Identical CDR3 protein sequences are pooled into one entry, listed with their most common genes and DNA. The V and J calls shown here were made by TCRdb, not taken from the authors' results. The sample profile shows roughly 490,000 distinct CDR3 sequences; over 4% of them were found once. The ten top clones hold around 3.5% of the sample.

V and J are trimmed by 5 bases and 3 bases, and the gene matches miss 10 bases of the junction. Spanning cysteine to phenylalanine, the CDR3 consists of 15 amino acids. The CDR3 DNA has 45 bases and is translated from base 1. The TCR comes from a male donor with ankylosing spondylitis. The specimen was blood, either unsorted or a sorted T cell fraction (not recorded which). This receptor chain uses TRBV12-3 or TRBV12-4 and TRBJ2-7; a stretch of 7 junction bases matches TRBD1. The CDR3 in this case is CASSPRRDRSYEQYF. Read as DNA, the sequence is TGTGCCAGCAGTCCTCGTCGGGACAGAAGCTACGAGCAGTACTTC.